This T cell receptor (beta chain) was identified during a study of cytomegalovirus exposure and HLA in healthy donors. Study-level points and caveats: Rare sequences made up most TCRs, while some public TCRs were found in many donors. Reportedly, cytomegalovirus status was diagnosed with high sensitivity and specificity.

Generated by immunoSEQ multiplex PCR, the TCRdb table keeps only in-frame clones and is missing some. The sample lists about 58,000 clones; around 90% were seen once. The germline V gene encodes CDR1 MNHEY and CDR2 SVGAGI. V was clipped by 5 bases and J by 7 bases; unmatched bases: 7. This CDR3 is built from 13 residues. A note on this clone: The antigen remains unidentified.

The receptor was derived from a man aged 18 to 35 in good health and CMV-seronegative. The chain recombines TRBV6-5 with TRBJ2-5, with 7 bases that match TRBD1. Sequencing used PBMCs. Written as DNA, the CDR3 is TGTGCCAGCAGTCCAGGGGGTCGTGGGACCCAGTACTTC. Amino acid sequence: CASSPGGRGTQYF.